This T cell receptor (beta chain) is from a study of cytomegalovirus exposure and HLA in healthy donors. The PCR made use of 60 Vbeta and 13 Jbeta primers. The table came from immunoSEQ multiplex PCR; TCRdb's copy has only in-frame clones and leaves some out. The table lists about 170,000 clones, roughly 78% of them singletons. Notes on the study in general: When analyzed later, the rates of TCR association showed variation by HLA locus, with DRB1 the most and HLA-C the fewest. Links to common viral pathogens appeared, in a later analysis, for several of the most significant clusters.

CDR1 is SEHNR and CDR2 is FQNEAQ in the germline V gene (reference sequence). V lost 4 bases and J 5 bases, leaving 15 bases between the germline ends. There are 15 residues in the CDR3. Of note for this clone: Its antigen is currently unknown.

The receptor comes from a woman aged 45-65 years in good health and CMV-seropositive. This rearrangement joins TRBV7-9 to TRBJ2-4; D unclear. The sequencing input was PBMCs. The CDR3 reads CASSSYTGAQNIQYF. The CDR3 DNA reads TGTGCCAGCAGCTCTTACACGGGTGCCCAAAACATTCAGTACTTC.